The T cell receptor (beta chain) under discussion was sequenced for a study of CD8+ T cells in alopecia areata (dated 2018 in TCRdb). Regarding the study in general: The treated patients, all with moderate-to-severe alopecia areata, were enrolled in an open-label pilot trial of oral tofacitinib given at 5 to 10 mg twice daily. Patients received tofacitinib for 6 to 18 months and were then followed off drug for 6 months to check for delayed response and recurrence. In treated patients, disease severity was measured using the SALT score, which gives the percentage of scalp surface area affected. The study used high-throughput TCRbeta sequencing to examine T cell clonal expansion in alopecia areata, in both the C3H/HeJ mouse model and human patients. Scalp tissue and sorted CD4+ and CD8+ peripheral blood T cells from patchy and totalis/universalis alopecia areata patients and from healthy controls were covered by human TCRbeta sequencing. Biopsies were taken from tofacitinib-treated patients at baseline and again at 4 and 24 weeks into treatment, and several of those patients also had a later scalp biopsy. Clonality in the scalp was compared among normal scalp (n=4), patchy alopecia areata scalp (n=8), and alopecia totalis/universalis scalp (n=8). RNA was extracted with the PAXgene miRNA kit for fixed scalp, the miRNeasy kit for PBMCs, and the RNeasy kit for mouse skin. TCRbeta CDR3 regions were amplified by immunoSEQ multiplex PCR using 35 Vbeta forward and 13 Jbeta reverse primers. The study at large found these results: Unlike mouse skin, where gammadelta T cells dominate, normal human skin contains resident alphabeta T cells that get sequenced too, which complicates analysis of the scalp TCR repertoire. Because the treated cohort was small and had just a single nonresponder, larger studies are needed to establish links between baseline CD8+ expansion and response. Many expanded lesional clones were found to persist in scalp and blood during tofacitinib treatment, and relapse after treatment cessation may be partly explained by this persistence. Tofacitinib significantly lowered scalp clonality and the number of expanded CD8+ clones among the top 100 scalp clones. Shared TCR sequences between patients were less evident than in mice, which may be partly attributable to HLA diversity in the patient population. Lesional scalp, especially in alopecia totalis/universalis, showed higher clonality and more expanded CD8+ clones than normal scalp, suggesting antigenic drive.

With respect to this clone: The antigen it recognizes is unknown. Per-nucleotide qualities are absent, and no much larger clonotype sits a single base away.

This specimen's time point label, interpreted: around 29 days on oral tofacitinib. The treatment or condition label, as the study defines it: oral pan-JAK inhibitor, 5-10 mg twice daily. Lesional scalp punch biopsies and peripheral blood were collected from alopecia areata patients. PBMCs were isolated by density centrifugation and stained for CD3, CD4 and CD8, after which CD4+ and CD8+ T cells were sorted on a FACSAria. To prepare the library, the immunoSEQ multiplex PCR assay was applied. For TCR sequencing, RNA was extracted from every sample and reverse transcribed into cDNA to serve as template. First-strand cDNA was synthesized with SuperScript III using a 2:1 mix of oligo-dT and random hexamers. A synthetic immune receptor repertoire was used to assess amplification bias, and residual bias was removed computationally. The authors' pipeline ran thus. Raw reads were preprocessed to remove errors, and CDR3 was defined by IMGT conventions from the conserved cysteine to phenylalanine. Clonality was calculated as 1 minus Shannon entropy normalized by log2 of the number of productive unique TCRs. Scalp TCRbeta sequences were cross-referenced with sorted blood CD4 and CD8 repertoires so that the CD4 or CD8 identity of scalp clones could be inferred. Imported from immuneACCESS, the table was reduced by TCRdb to in-frame sequences with V and J called. These copies leave out some clones; in studies compared against another copy, an unresolved V gene accounts for under half, and the cause of the remainder is not known. The DNA was the basis for D and trimming; V, J and clone size are from that table. The sample has about 140,000 clones on record, about 86% of them singletons. The ten top clones hold roughly 13% of the sample.

The CDR3 measures 14 amino acids from cysteine to phenylalanine. Just CDR3 DNA is preserved here, 42 bases in frame from base 1. The germline V gene gives CDR1 as SGHRS and CDR2 as YFSETQ. V loses 3 bases at its end and J loses 3 bases; junction bases beyond the gene matches: 2. Recombination connected TRBV5-1 to TRBJ2-5; 10 central nucleotides agree with TRBD1. This clonotype was sampled from a human donor with alopecia areata. The material was CD8+ T cells sorted from blood, obtained at week 4, from a patient treated with tofacitinib. The DNA reads as follows: TGCGCCAGCAGCTACGGACAGGGGGAAGAGACCCAGTACTTC. This gives the protein CASSYGQGEETQYF.